A selection of T cell receptor beta chains follows, all from one sample in a study of blood T cell repertoires in COVID-19. Assay used: immunoSEQ multiplex PCR; TCRdb lists only in-frame clones, some missing. The table has 20,000 to 25,000 clones, less than 85% seen once. Input material: peripheral blood. Receptors originate from a man between 60 and 75 years old with active COVID-19. The CDR3 runs from the conserved cysteine through the conserved F or W. Each record gives: V gene, CDR3 length, D gene, J gene, clone size, CDR3 DNA, CDR3 protein. The D gene is left open where the match is weak. Where a row states a size, it is once, few, many or the class of an expanded clone; other rows omit it.

V: TRBV6-6; length: 11; D: NA; J: TRBJ2-1; size: NA; DNA: TGTGCCAGCAAGGTGCCGGGAGAGCAGTTCTTC; CDR3: CASKVPGEQFF
V: TRBV5-6; length: 15; D: TRBD1; J: TRBJ1-2; size: few; DNA: TGTGCCAGCAGCTTGGTACAGGGGGAGGTTTATGGCTACACCTTC; CDR3: CASSLVQGEVYGYTF
V: TRBV24-1; length: 15; D: NA; J: TRBJ2-2; size: few; DNA: TGTGCCACCAGTGATTTCTTACAGGGCCCCGGGGAGCTGTTTTTT; CDR3: CATSDFLQGPGELFF
V: TRBV7-2; length: 15; D: TRBD2; J: TRBJ2-1; size: NA; DNA: TGTGCCAGCAGCTTGGGACTAGCGGGCTACAATGAGCAGTTCTTC; CDR3: CASSLGLAGYNEQFF
V: TRBV30; length: 15; D: NA; J: TRBJ1-3; size: NA; DNA: TGTGCCTGGAGCGGAAAGGCAGGGCGTGGAAACACCATATATTTT; CDR3: CAWSGKAGRGNTIYF
V: TRBV27; length: 12; D: NA; J: TRBJ2-4; size: NA; DNA: TGTGCCAGCTTCTCTGCCAAAAACATTCAGTACTTC; CDR3: CASFSAKNIQYF
V: TRBV19; length: 13; D: NA; J: TRBJ1-4; size: medium-sized; DNA: TGTGCCAGTAGATATCCGAGTGGTGAAAAACTGTTTTTT; CDR3: CASRYPSGEKLFF
V: TRBV5-4; length: 13; D: NA; J: TRBJ1-2; size: NA; DNA: TGTGCCAGCAGCTTGCCCGGTTTCTATGGCTACACCTTC; CDR3: CASSLPGFYGYTF
V: TRBV7-9; length: 12; D: NA; J: TRBJ2-7; size: NA; DNA: TGTGCCAGCAGCTTCCGAGAGGCCGAGCAGTACTTC; CDR3: CASSFREAEQYF
V: TRBV6-5; length: 15; D: TRBD2; J: TRBJ2-7; size: NA; DNA: TGTGCCAGCAGCCCGTCTAGCGGGAGAAGCTACGAGCAGTACTTC; CDR3: CASSPSSGRSYEQYF
V: TRBV24-1; length: 12; D: NA; J: TRBJ2-7; size: NA; DNA: TGTGCCACCTCCCTAGCGTTAGGCGAGCAGTACTTC; CDR3: CATSLALGEQYF
V: TRBV18; length: 17; D: NA; J: TRBJ1-5; size: NA; DNA: TGTGCCAGCTCACCTTTCGACGGTGGGAGACAGGATCAGCCCCAGCATTTT; CDR3: CASSPFDGGRQDQPQHF
V: TRBV6-2/TRBV6-3; length: 16; D: TRBD2; J: TRBJ2-7; size: few; DNA: TGTGCCAGCAGTTACCCAGCGGGAGGGCCCGGTTACGAGCAGTACTTC; CDR3: CASSYPAGGPGYEQYF
V: TRBV3-1/TRBV3-2; length: 15; D: NA; J: TRBJ2-3; size: NA; DNA: TGTGCCAGCAGCCAAGAACGTAGTGGCACAGATACGCAGTATTTT; CDR3: CASSQERSGTDTQYF
V: TRBV19; length: 15; D: NA; J: TRBJ2-2; size: NA; DNA: TGTGCCAGTAGTTCCCGGGGTAGCGGCACCGGGGAGCTGTTTTTT; CDR3: CASSSRGSGTGELFF
V: TRBV7-9; length: 16; D: TRBD2; J: TRBJ2-3; size: NA; DNA: TGTGCCTCTTCTCCGGCGGGACTAGCGGACCAACCCCTAAGGTATTTT; CDR3: CASSPAGLADQPLRYF
V: TRBV19; length: 14; D: TRBD1; J: TRBJ1-2; size: few; DNA: TGTGCCAGTAGTGCCCAGACAGGGCTCTATGGCTACACCTTC; CDR3: CASSAQTGLYGYTF
V: TRBV5-1; length: 15; D: TRBD1; J: TRBJ2-5; size: NA; DNA: TGCGCCAGCAGCTCGGGGACAGGCAGGCAAGAGACCCAGTACTTC; CDR3: CASSSGTGRQETQYF
V: TRBV11-3; length: 15; D: TRBD1; J: TRBJ1-2; size: NA; DNA: TGTGCCAGCAGCCTGGGACAGTCTCTTAACTATGGCTACACCTTC; CDR3: CASSLGQSLNYGYTF
V: TRBV6-5; length: 14; D: TRBD1; J: TRBJ1-1; size: once; DNA: TGTGCCAGCAGTCCAGGGGGCTTGAACACTGAAGCTTTCTTT; CDR3: CASSPGGLNTEAFF
V: TRBV29-1; length: 14; D: NA; J: TRBJ1-3; size: NA; DNA: TGCAGCGTTGGCCCACGGGGTTCAGGAAACACCATATATTTT; CDR3: CSVGPRGSGNTIYF
V: TRBV5-1; length: 15; D: TRBD2; J: TRBJ2-1; size: NA; DNA: TGCGCCAGCAGCTTGGTATCTAGCGGGAAGAACGAGCAGTTCTTC; CDR3: CASSLVSSGKNEQFF
V: TRBV5-4; length: 13; D: NA; J: TRBJ2-5; size: once; DNA: TGTGCCAGCAGCTATGAAGGGGCTGAGACCCAGTACTTC; CDR3: CASSYEGAETQYF
V: TRBV7-9; length: 12; D: NA; J: TRBJ1-5; size: NA; DNA: TGTGCCAGCAGCTTTCCACGAGGGCCCCAGCATTTT; CDR3: CASSFPRGPQHF
V: TRBV9; length: 17; D: TRBD2; J: TRBJ2-2; size: once; DNA: TGTGCCCGCAGCCGGACTCGCGGGAGGGGGGGCACCGGGGAGCTGTTTTTT; CDR3: CARSRTRGRGGTGELFF
V: TRBV11-2; length: 14; D: TRBD2; J: TRBJ2-7; size: NA; DNA: TGTGCCAGCACCTTAGCGGGAGAGTTGCAAGAGCAGTACTTC; CDR3: CASTLAGELQEQYF
V: TRBV30; length: 15; D: TRBD2; J: TRBJ2-3; size: NA; DNA: TGTGCCTGGAGTGCGGGGACTAGCGGGACAGATACGCAGTATTTT; CDR3: CAWSAGTSGTDTQYF
V: TRBV3-1/TRBV3-2; length: 16; D: NA; J: TRBJ1-4; size: NA; DNA: TGTGCCAGCAGCCAAGATCGGGGAGCAACTAATGAAAAACTGTTTTTT; CDR3: CASSQDRGATNEKLFF
V: TRBV7-9; length: 14; D: NA; J: TRBJ1-1; size: NA; DNA: TGTGCCAGCAGCTTTACGGGGTTGAACACTGAAGCTTTCTTT; CDR3: CASSFTGLNTEAFF
V: TRBV7-9; length: 14; D: TRBD1; J: TRBJ1-2; size: NA; DNA: TGTGCCAGCAGCTCATGGGGACAGGGAAAGGGCTACACCTTC; CDR3: CASSSWGQGKGYTF
V: TRBV19; length: 14; D: NA; J: TRBJ1-1; size: NA; DNA: TGTGCCAGTTGGGAAAGGGGGGGGAACACTGAAGCTTTCTTT; CDR3: CASWERGGNTEAFF
V: TRBV9; length: 15; D: TRBD2; J: TRBJ2-5; size: NA; DNA: TGTGCCAGCAGCCCCCGGCTAGCGGGAGCAGAGACCCAGTACTTC; CDR3: CASSPRLAGAETQYF
V: TRBV13; length: 17; D: TRBD2; J: TRBJ2-4; size: NA; DNA: TGTGCCAGCAGCTTCGGCGGGGGTTCGGGGTCCAAAAACATTCAGTACTTC; CDR3: CASSFGGGSGSKNIQYF
V: TRBV24-1; length: 17; D: TRBD2; J: TRBJ2-5; size: NA; DNA: TGTGCCACCAGTGACGCAGCGCTAGCGGGAGTACGAGAGACCCAGTACTTC; CDR3: CATSDAALAGVRETQYF
V: TRBV4-2; length: 15; D: TRBD2; J: TRBJ2-7; size: NA; DNA: TGTGCCAGCAGCCCAAGAAGCGGGGGCGGTTACGAGCAGTACTTC; CDR3: CASSPRSGGGYEQYF
V: TRBV4-3; length: 13; D: TRBD1; J: TRBJ2-7; size: NA; DNA: TGCGCCAGCAGCCAAGTACCCGGGACAGCCAATACCTTC; CDR3: CASSQVPGTANTF
V: TRBV10-3; length: 13; D: NA; J: TRBJ2-4; size: NA; DNA: TGTGCCATCAGTGAGCGTGGAGAAAACATTCAGTACTTC; CDR3: CAISERGENIQYF
V: TRBV3-1/TRBV3-2; length: 17; D: NA; J: TRBJ1-1; size: NA; DNA: TGTGCCAGCAGCCAAGAGGGGCTAAGCGTAGTGAACACTGAAGCTTTCTTT; CDR3: CASSQEGLSVVNTEAFF
V: TRBV27; length: 19; D: TRBD1; J: TRBJ1-1; size: NA; DNA: TGTGCCAGCAGTTTACAGGGCAGGGGGCGGACCGGTTTGAGTACTGAAGCTTTCTTT; CDR3: CASSLQGRGRTGLSTEAFF
V: TRBV11-2; length: 14; D: TRBD1; J: TRBJ2-7; size: NA; DNA: TGTGCCAGCAGCGCAGGCGGGACAGGCCACGAGCAGTACTTC; CDR3: CASSAGGTGHEQYF
V: TRBV5-1; length: 14; D: TRBD1; J: TRBJ1-5; size: once; DNA: TGCGCCAGCAGCTCCGCGGCAGGGGGAGGGCCCCAGCATTTT; CDR3: CASSSAAGGGPQHF
V: TRBV25-1; length: 13; D: TRBD2; J: TRBJ2-1; size: once; DNA: TGTGCCGGTAGGACTAGCGGGTCCAATGAGCAGTTCTTC; CDR3: CAGRTSGSNEQFF
V: TRBV6-4; length: 16; D: TRBD2; J: TRBJ2-1; size: once; DNA: TGTGCCAGCAGTGGCAGACTAGCGGGTAGTTACAATGAGCAGTTCTTC; CDR3: CASSGRLAGSYNEQFF
V: TRBV5-4; length: 17; D: TRBD2; J: TRBJ2-2; size: NA; DNA: TGTGCCAGCAGCTCCACCACTAGCGCTACGAACACCGGGGAGCTGTTTTTT; CDR3: CASSSTTSATNTGELFF
V: TRBV28; length: 14; D: NA; J: TRBJ1-5; size: NA; DNA: TGTGCCAGCACGGTAGGGGGGGCGAAGCAGCCCCAGCATTTT; CDR3: CASTVGGAKQPQHF
V: TRBV7-2; length: 12; D: NA; J: TRBJ2-5; size: NA; DNA: TGTGCCAGCAGCCCCATCCTACAGAGGGCGTACTTC; CDR3: CASSPILQRAYF
V: TRBV7-8; length: 14; D: NA; J: TRBJ2-5; size: NA; DNA: TGTGCCAGCAGCTACCCGGGGGGCGGCGAGACCCAGTACTTC; CDR3: CASSYPGGGETQYF
V: TRBV5-1; length: 14; D: NA; J: TRBJ2-1; size: NA; DNA: TGCGCCAGCAGCCCCCTGGGGGCCAGCAATGAGCAGTTCTTC; CDR3: CASSPLGASNEQFF
V: TRBV10-3; length: 16; D: NA; J: TRBJ2-2; size: NA; DNA: TGTGCCATCAGTGAGTCGACTCGCGGGAACACCGGGGAGCTGTTTTTT; CDR3: CAISESTRGNTGELFF